The clone carrying this T cell receptor beta chain was picked up many times. The V and J ends lost 5 bases and 7 bases respectively, with 19 bases between them. The CDR3 covers 15 residues. The germline V gene encodes CDR1 SGHRS and CDR2 YFSETQ. This sample is part of a study of human CD8 memory T cell subsets. Libraries targeted TCR beta using 5' RACE with UMIs. TCRdb reprocessed the 5' RACE reads via MiXCR and lists one record per CDR3 protein. The sample consists of over 7,000 distinct CDR3 sequences, 3.5% to 4.5% of them appearing once. Sequencing was done on a sample of CD8+ T cells from PBMCs. This TCR came from a human donor in good health. The J gene is TRBJ2-1, the V gene TRBV5-1; a possible D gene is TRBD2 (6 bases). CDR3 sequence reads: CASRGTYSVSNEQFF. The CDR3 DNA is TGCGCCAGCAGGGGGACTTATTCCGTGTCTAATGAGCAGTTCTTC. The full variable domain, in which reference TRBV5-1 and TRBJ2-1 provide the parts outside the CDR3, is KAGVTQTPRYLIKTRGQQVTLSCSPISGHRSVSWYQQTPGQGLQFLFEYFSETQRNKGNFPGRFSGRQFSNSRSEMNVSTLELGDSALYLCASRGTYSVSNEQFFGPGTRLTVL.